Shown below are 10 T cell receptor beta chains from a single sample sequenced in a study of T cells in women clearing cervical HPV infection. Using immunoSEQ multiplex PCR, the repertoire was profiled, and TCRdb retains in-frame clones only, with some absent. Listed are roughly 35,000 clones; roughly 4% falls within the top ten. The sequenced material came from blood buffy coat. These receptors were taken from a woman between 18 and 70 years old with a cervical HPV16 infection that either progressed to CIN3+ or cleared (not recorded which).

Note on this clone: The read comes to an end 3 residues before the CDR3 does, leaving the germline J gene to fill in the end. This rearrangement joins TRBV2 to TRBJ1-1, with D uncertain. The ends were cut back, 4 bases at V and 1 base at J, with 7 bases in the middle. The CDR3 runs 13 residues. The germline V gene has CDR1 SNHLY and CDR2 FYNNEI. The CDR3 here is CASSGPSNTEAFF. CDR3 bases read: TGTGCCAGCAGTGGGCCCTCGAACACTGAA.

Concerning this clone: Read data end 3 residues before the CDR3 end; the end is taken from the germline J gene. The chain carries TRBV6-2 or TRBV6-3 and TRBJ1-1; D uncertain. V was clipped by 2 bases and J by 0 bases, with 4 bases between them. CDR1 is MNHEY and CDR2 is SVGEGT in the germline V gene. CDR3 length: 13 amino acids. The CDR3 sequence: CASSYPVNTEAFF. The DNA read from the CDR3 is TGTGCCAGCAGTTACCCGGTGAACACTGAA.

The CDR3 reads CAWQTSGAYNEQFF. CDR3 DNA (partial): TGTGCCTGGCAAACTAGCGGGGCATACAATGAG. The gene calls are TRBV30 and TRBJ2-1; 10 bases line up with TRBD2. The missing CDR3 end, 3 residues past where the read stops, is filled in from the germline J gene. V shed 5 bases and J 4 bases; nucleotides not matched to a gene: 5. The CDR3 spans 14 residues. Germline V gene lookup returns CDR1 GTSNPN and CDR2 SVGIG (reference sequence).

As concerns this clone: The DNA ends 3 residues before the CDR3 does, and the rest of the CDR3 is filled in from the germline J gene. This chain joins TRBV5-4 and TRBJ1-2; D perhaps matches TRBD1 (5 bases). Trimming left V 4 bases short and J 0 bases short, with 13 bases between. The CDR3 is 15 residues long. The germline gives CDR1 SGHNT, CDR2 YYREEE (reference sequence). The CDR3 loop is CASSLRQPANYGYTF. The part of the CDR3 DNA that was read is TGTGCCAGCAGCCTCCGACAGCCAGCTAACTATGGC.

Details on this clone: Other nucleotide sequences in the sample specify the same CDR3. The DNA read from the CDR3 is TGTGCCAGCAGTGATGAGGCAAGTCACACCGGGGAG. This codes for CASSDEASHTGE. The whole CDR3 reads CASSDEASHTGELFF. The rearrangement joins TRBV6-1 to TRBJ2-2, with D uncertain. From the germline J gene comes the end of the CDR3, since the read stops 3 residues before it. Trimming left V 3 bases short and J 3 bases short, with 11 bases between. The germline V gene encodes CDR1 MNHNS and CDR2 SASEGT. The CDR3 sequence is 15 residues long.

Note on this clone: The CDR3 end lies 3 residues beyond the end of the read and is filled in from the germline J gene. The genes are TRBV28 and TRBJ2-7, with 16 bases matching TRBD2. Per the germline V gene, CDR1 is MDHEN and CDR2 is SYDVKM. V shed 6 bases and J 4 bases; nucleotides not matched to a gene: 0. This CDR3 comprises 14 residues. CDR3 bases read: TGTGCCAGCAGGGGACTAGCGGGGGGGTACGAG. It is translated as CASRGLAGGYE. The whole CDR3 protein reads CASRGLAGGYEQYF.

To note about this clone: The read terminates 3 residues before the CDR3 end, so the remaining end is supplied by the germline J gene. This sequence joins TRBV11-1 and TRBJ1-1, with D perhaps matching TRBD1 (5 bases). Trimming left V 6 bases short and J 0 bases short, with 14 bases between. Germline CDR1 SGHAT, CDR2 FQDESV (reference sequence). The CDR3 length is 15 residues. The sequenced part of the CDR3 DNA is TGTGCCAGCAGGGCGGGGGTGGCCATGAACACTGAA. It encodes CASRAGVAMNTE. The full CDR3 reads CASRAGVAMNTEAFF.

The sequenced CDR3 bases are TGCAGCGTAGAGGACAGTTCCCGAAAA. As protein: CSVEDSSRK. The entire CDR3 protein is CSVEDSSRKLFF. The genes are TRBV29-1 and TRBJ1-4; D may be TRBD1 (6 bases). The CDR3 end is not reached by the read, which stops 3 residues before it; the germline J gene fills it in. Trimming removed 6 bases at V and 10 bases at J, with 15 bases between. This CDR3 comprises 12 residues. Germline CDR1 reads SQVTM; CDR2 reads ANQGSEA.

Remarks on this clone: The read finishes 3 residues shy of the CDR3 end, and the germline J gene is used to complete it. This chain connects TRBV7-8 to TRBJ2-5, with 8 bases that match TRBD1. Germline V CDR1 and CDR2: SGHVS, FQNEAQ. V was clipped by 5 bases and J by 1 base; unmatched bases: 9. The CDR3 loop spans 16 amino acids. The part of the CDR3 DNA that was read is TGTGCCAGCAGCCCTGACAGGGGAGAATTCCAAGAGACC. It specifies CASSPDRGEFQET. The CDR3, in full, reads CASSPDRGEFQETQYF.

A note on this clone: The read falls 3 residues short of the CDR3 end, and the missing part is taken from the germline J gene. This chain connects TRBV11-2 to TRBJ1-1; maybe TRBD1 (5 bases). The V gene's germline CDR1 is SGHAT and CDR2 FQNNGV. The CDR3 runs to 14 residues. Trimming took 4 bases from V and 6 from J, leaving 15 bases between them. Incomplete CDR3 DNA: TGTGCCAGCAGCTACCCCCGGGGGGGGGCTGAA. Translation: CASSYPRGGAE. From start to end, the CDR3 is CASSYPRGGAEAFF.